This entry is about one TCR beta chain. Original processing methods: Cell counts per sample came from amplifying reference gene primers. Assay: immunoSEQ multiplex PCR; the TCRdb copy retains only in-frame clones and omits some. Clone size and the V and J calls come from that table; the DNA yielded D and trimming. The repertoire has 150,000 to 200,000 clones, roughly nine tenths of them found once; the top ten carry under 2%. These data originate in a study of blood T cell repertoires in COVID-19. Losses at the gene ends were 3 bases for V and 1 base for J; bases not matched to a gene: 15. CDR3 length: 20 amino acids. The V gene's germline CDR1 is SGDLS and CDR2 YYNGEE.

What was sequenced was peripheral blood. The TCR was taken from a man between 18 and 35 years old who had recovered from COVID-19. The chain carries TRBV9 and TRBJ2-1; TRBD2 matches at 11 bases. CDR3 residues: CASSDPFGLAGTSSYNEQFF. The CDR3, as DNA: TGTGCCAGCAGCGACCCATTCGGACTAGCGGGTACTTCTTCCTACAATGAGCAGTTCTTC.